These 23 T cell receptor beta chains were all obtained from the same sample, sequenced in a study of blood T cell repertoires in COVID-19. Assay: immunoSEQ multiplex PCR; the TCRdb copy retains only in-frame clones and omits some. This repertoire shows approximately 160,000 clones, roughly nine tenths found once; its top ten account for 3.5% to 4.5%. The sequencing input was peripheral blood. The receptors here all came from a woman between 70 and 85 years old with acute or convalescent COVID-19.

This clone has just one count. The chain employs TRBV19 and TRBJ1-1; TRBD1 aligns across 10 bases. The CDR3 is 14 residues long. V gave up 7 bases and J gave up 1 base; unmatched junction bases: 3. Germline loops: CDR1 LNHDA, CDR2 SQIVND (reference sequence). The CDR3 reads CASMDRGRNTEAFF. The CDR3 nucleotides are TGTGCCAGTATGGACAGGGGGAGGAACACTGAAGCTTTCTTT.

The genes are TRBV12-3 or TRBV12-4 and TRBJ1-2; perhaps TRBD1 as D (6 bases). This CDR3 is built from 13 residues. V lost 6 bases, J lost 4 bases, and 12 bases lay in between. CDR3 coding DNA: TGTGCCAGCAGGCTCACAGGGAGCTATGGCTACACCTTC. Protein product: CASRLTGSYGYTF.

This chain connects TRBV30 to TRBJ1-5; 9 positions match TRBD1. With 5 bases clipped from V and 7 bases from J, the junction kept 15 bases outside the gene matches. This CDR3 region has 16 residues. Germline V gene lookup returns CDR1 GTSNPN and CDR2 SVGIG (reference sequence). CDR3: CAWERPGQGVGQPQHF. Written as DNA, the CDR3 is TGTGCCTGGGAGAGACCGGGACAGGGCGTGGGACAGCCCCAGCATTTT.

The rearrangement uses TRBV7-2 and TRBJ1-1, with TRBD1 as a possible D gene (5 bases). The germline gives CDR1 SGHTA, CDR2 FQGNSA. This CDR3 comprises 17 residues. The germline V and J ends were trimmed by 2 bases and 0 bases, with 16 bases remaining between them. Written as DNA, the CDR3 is TGTGCCAGCAGCTTATTGGTGCCCTCAGGGCTGAACACTGAAGCTTTCTTT. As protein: CASSLLVPSGLNTEAFF.

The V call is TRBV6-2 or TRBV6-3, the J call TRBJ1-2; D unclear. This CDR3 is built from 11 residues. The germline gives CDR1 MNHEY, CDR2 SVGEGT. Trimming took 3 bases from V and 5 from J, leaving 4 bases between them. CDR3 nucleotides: TGTGCCAGCAGTTATCGGTATGGCTACACCTTC. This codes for CASSYRYGYTF.

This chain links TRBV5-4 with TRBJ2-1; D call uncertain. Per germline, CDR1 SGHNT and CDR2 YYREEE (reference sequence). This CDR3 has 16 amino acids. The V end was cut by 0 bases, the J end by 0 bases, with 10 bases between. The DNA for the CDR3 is TGTGCCAGCAGCTTGGGCAGTACCAGCTCCTACAATGAGCAGTTCTTC. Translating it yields CASSLGSTSSYNEQFF.

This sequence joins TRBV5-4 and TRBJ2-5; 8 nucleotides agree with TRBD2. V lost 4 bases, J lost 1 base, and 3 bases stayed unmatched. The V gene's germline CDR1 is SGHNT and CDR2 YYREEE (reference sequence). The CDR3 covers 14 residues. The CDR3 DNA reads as TGTGCCAGCAGCACAGCGGGGGTCCAAGAGACCCAGTACTTC. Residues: CASSTAGVQETQYF.

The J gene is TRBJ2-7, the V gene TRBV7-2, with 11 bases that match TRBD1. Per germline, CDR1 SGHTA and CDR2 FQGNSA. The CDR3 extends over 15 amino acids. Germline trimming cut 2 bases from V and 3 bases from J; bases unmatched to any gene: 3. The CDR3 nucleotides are TGTGCCAGCAGCTTACACGGGACAGGGGGCTACGAGCAGTACTTC. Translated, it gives CASSLHGTGGYEQYF.

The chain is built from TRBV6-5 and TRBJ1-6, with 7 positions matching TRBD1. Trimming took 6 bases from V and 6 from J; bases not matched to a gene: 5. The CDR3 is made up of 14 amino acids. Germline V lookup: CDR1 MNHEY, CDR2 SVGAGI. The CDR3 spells CASRGGDSNSPLHF. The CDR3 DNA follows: TGTGCCAGCAGGGGTGGGGACAGTAATTCACCCCTCCACTTT.

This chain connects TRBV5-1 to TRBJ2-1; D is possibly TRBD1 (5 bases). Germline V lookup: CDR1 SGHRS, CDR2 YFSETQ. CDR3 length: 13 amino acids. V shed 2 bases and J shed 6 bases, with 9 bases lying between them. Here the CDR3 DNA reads TGCGCCAGCAGCTTTGGGGCCCCCAATGAGCAGTTCTTC. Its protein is CASSFGAPNEQFF.

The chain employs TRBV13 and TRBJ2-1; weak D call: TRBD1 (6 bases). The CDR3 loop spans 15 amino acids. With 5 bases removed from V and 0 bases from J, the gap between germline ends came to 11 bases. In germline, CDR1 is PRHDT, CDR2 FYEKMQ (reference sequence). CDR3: CASSKDRSSYNEQFF. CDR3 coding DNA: TGTGCCAGCAGCAAAGACAGGTCCTCCTACAATGAGCAGTTCTTC.

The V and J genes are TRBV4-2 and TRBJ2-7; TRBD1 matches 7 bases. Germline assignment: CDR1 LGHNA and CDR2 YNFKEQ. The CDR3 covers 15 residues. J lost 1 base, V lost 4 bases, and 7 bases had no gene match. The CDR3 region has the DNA TGTGCCAGCAGCCCGTGGACAGGAAATTCCTACGAGCAGTACTTC. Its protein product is CASSPWTGNSYEQYF.

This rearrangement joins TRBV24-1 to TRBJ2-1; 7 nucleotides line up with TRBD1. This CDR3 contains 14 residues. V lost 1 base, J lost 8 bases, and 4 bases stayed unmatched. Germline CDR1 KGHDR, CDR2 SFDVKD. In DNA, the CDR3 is TGTGCCACCAGTGATTTTGCCAGGGGGTATGAGCAGTTCTTC. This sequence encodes CATSDFARGYEQFF.

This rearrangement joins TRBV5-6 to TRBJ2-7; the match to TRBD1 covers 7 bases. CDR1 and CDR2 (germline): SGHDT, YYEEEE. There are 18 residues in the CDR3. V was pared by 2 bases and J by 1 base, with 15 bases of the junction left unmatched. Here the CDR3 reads CASSLLNPGQKKSYEQYF. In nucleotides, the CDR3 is TGTGCCAGCAGCTTACTAAACCCGGGACAGAAAAAGTCCTACGAGCAGTACTTC.

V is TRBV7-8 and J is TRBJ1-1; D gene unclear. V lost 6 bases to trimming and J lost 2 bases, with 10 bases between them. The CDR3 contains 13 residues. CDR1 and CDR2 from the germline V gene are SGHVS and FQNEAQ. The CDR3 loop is CASSLVPNTEAFF. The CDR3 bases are TGTGCCAGCAGTCTAGTCCCCAACACTGAAGCTTTCTTT. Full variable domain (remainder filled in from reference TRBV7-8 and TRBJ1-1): GAGVSQSPRYKVAKRGQDVALRCDPISGHVSLFWYQQALGQGPEFLTYFQNEAQLDKSGLPSDRFFAERPEGSVSTLKIQRTQQEDSAVYLCASSLVPNTEAFFGQGTRLTVV.

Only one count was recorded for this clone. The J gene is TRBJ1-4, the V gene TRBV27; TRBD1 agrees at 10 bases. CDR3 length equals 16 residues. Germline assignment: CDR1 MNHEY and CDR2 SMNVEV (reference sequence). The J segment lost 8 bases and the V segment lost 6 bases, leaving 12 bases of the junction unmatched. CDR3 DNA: TGTGCCAGCAGCCCTGGGACAGGGGCGGGATGGGAAAAACTGTTTTTT. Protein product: CASSPGTGAGWEKLFF.

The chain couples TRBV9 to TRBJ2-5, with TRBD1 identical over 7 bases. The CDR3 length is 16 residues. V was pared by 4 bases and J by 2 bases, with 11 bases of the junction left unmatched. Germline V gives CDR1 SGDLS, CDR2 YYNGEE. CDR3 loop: CASSIEPGQIQETQYF. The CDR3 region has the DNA TGTGCCAGCAGCATCGAACCGGGACAGATACAAGAGACCCAGTACTTC.

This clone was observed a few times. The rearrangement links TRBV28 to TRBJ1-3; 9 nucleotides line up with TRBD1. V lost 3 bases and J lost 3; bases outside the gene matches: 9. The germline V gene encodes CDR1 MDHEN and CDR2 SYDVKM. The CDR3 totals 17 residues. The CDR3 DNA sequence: TGTGCCAGCAGTTTCCATACAGGGGGCAATCGTGGAAACACCATATATTTT. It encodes CASSFHTGGNRGNTIYF.

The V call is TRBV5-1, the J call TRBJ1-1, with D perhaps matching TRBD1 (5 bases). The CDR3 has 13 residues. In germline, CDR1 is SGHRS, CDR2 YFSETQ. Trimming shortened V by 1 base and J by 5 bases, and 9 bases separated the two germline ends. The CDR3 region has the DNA TGCGCCAGCAGCTTGCAGGAGGGGACTGAAGCTTTCTTT. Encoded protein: CASSLQEGTEAFF.

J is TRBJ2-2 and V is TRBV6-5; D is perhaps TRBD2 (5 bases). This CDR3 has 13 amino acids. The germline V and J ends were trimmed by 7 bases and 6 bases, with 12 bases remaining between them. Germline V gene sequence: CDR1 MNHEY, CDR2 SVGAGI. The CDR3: CASNQRGAGELFF. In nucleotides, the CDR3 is TGTGCCAGCAACCAACGGGGTGCCGGGGAGCTGTTTTTT.

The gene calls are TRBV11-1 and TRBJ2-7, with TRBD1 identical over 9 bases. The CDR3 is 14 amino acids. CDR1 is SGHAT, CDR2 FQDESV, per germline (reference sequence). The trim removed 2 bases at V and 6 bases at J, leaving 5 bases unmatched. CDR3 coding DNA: TGTGCCAGCAGCTTATTACAGGGGGCGGGCGAGCAGTACTTC. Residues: CASSLLQGAGEQYF.

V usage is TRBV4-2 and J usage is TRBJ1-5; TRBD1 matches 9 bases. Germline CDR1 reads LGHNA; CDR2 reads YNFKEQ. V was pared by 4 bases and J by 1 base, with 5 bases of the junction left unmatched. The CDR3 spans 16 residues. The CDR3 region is CASSPQGAKSNQPQHF. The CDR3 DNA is TGTGCCAGCAGCCCACAGGGGGCGAAAAGCAATCAGCCCCAGCATTTT.

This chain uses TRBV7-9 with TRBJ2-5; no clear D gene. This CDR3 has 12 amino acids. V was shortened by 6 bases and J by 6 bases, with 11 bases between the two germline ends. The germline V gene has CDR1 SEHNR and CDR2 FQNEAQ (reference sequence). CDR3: CASSLLLQTQYF. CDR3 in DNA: TGTGCCAGCAGTCTTCTCCTCCAGACCCAGTACTTC.